The clone carrying this T cell receptor (beta chain) was seen only once. This entry comes from a study of blood T cell repertoires in COVID-19. Authors' analysis steps: Nucleated cell number was recorded as an estimate derived from reference gene primer amplification. Here immunoSEQ multiplex PCR was the method, and the copy in TCRdb shows in-frame clones only, minus some. V and J calls and clone size follow that table, whereas D and trimming were derived from the DNA. The table includes fewer than 200,000 clones, approximately 90% detected once. V was trimmed by 5 bases and J by 2 bases, leaving 7 bases between them. The germline gives CDR1 SGHNT, CDR2 YENEEA. The CDR3 runs to 13 residues.

The sequence was obtained from a woman in her seventies with COVID-19, enrolled during active disease. Sequences were obtained from peripheral blood. The chain combines TRBV11-3 with TRBJ1-3; D unresolved. The CDR3 nucleotides are TGTGCCAGCAGCCTAACTACTGGAAACACCATATATTTT. Translation gives CASSLTTGNTIYF.